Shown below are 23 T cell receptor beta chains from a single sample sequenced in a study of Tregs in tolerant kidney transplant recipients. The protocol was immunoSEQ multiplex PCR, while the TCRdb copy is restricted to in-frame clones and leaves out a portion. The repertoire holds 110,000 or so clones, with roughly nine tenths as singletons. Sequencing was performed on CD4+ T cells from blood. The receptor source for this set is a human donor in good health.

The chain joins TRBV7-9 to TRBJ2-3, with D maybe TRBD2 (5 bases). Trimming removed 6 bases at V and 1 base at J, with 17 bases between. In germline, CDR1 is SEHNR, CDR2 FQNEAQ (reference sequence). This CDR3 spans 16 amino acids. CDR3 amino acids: CASSFPGGRRTDTQYF. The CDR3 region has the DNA TGTGCCAGCAGTTTCCCCGGTGGGAGACGCACAGATACGCAGTATTTT.

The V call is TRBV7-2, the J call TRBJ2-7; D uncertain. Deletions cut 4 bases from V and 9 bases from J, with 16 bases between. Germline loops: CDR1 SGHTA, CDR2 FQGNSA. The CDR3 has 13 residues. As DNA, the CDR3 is TGTGCCAGCAGCTCCTACCTTAATAACGGGCAGTACTTC. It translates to CASSSYLNNGQYF.

This CDR3 is CASSVGLAESLYEQYF. The CDR3, as DNA: TGTGCCAGCAGCGTAGGACTAGCGGAGAGTTTGTACGAGCAGTACTTC. J is TRBJ2-7 and V is TRBV9, with TRBD2 matching 9 bases. Germline CDR1 and CDR2: SGDLS and YYNGEE. The J segment lost 4 bases and the V segment lost 0 bases, leaving 8 bases of the junction unmatched. The CDR3 totals 16 residues.

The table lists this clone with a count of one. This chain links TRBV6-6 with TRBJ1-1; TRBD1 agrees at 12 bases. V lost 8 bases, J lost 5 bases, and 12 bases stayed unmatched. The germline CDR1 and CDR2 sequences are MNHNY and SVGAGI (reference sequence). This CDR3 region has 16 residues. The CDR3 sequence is CASYVTPGQGATEAFF. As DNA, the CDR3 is TGTGCCAGCTACGTGACACCGGGACAGGGGGCTACTGAAGCTTTCTTT.

The CDR3 region has the DNA TGTGCCAGCAGCGGCACAATTGGGCGAGAGACCCAGTACTTC. It codes for CASSGTIGRETQYF. The rearrangement uses TRBV9 and TRBJ2-5; D unclear. CDR3 length: 14 amino acids. From germline, CDR1 is SGDLS and CDR2 YYNGEE. V was cut by 3 bases and J by 4 bases, with 13 bases left in between. The whole variable domain, remainder taken from reference TRBV9 and TRBJ2-5, is DSGVTQTPKHLITATGQRVTLRCSPRSGDLSVYWYQQSLDQGLQFLIQYYNGEERAKGNILERFSAQQFPDLHSELNLSSLELGDSALYFCASSGTIGRETQYFGPGTRLLVL.

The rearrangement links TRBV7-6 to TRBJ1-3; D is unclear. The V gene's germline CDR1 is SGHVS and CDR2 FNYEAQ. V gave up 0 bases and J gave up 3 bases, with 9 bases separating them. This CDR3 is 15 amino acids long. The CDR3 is CASSLAGSGGNTIYF. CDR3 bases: TGTGCCAGCAGCTTAGCGGGTTCGGGTGGAAACACCATATATTTT.

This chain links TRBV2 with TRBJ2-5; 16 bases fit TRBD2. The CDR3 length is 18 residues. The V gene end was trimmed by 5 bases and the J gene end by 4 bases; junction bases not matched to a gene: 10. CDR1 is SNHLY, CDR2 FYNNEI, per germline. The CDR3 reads CASSPGTSGRALRETQYF. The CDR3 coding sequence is TGTGCCAGCAGTCCCGGGACTAGCGGGAGGGCCCTCCGAGAGACCCAGTACTTC.

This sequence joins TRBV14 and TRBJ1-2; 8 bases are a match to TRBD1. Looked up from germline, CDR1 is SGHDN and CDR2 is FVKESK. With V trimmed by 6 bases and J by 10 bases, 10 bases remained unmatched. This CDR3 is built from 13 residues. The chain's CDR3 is CASSFTGGNDYTF. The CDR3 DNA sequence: TGTGCCAGCAGTTTTACAGGGGGTAACGACTACACCTTC. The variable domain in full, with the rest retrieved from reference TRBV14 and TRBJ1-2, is EAGVTQFPSHSVIEKGQTVTLRCDPISGHDNLYWYRRVMGKEIKFLLHFVKESKQDESGMPNNRFLAERTGGTYSTLKVQPAELEDSGVYFCASSFTGGNDYTFGSGTRLTVV.

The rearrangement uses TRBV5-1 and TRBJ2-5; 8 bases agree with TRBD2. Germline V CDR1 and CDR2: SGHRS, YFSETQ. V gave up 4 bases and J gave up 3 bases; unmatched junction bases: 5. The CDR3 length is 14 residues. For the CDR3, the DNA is TGCGCCAGCAGCCGGCCGGGACTAGAAGAGACCCAGTACTTC. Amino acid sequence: CASSRPGLEETQYF.

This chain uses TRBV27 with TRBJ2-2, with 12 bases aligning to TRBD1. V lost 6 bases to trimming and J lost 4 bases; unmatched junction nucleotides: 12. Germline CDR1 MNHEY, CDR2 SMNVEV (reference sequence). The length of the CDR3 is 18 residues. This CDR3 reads CASSAGTGGAWGTGELFF. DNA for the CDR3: TGTGCCAGCAGCGCCGGGACAGGGGGCGCCTGGGGCACCGGGGAGCTGTTTTTT.

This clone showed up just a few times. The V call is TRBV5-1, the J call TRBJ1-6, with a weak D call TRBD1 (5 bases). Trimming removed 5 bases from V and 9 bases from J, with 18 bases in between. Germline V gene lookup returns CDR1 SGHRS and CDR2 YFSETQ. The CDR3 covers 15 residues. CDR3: CASSPDGPGGSPLHF. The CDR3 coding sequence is TGCGCCAGCAGTCCGGACGGGCCGGGGGGTTCACCCCTCCACTTT. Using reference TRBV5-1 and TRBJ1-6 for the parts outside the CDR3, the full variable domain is KAGVTQTPRYLIKTRGQQVTLSCSPISGHRSVSWYQQTPGQGLQFLFEYFSETQRNKGNFPGRFSGRQFSNSRSEMNVSTLELGDSALYLCASSPDGPGGSPLHFGNGTRLTVT.

The CDR3 loop is CASSSRGRVWETQYF. CDR3 in DNA: TGTGCCAGCAGTTCCCGGGGCAGAGTTTGGGAGACCCAGTACTTC. The J gene is TRBJ2-5, the V gene TRBV6-5; D tentatively reads TRBD1 or TRBD2 (5 bases each). The V end was cut by 4 bases, the J end by 5 bases, with 17 bases between. This CDR3 has 15 residues. Germline V gives CDR1 MNHEY, CDR2 SVGAGI.

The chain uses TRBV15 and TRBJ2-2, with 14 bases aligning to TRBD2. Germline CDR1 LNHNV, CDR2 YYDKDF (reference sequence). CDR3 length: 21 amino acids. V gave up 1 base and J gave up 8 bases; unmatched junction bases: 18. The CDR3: CATSRVRTGGWGLAGVGELFF. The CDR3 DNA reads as TGTGCCACCAGCAGAGTACGGACAGGGGGCTGGGGACTAGCGGGAGTTGGGGAGCTGTTTTTT.

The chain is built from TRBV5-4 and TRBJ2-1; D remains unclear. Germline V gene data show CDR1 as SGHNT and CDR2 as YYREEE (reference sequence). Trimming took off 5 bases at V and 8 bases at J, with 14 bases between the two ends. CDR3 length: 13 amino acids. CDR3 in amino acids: CASSSGPAYEQFF. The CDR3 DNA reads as TGTGCCAGCAGTTCAGGCCCGGCCTATGAGCAGTTCTTC.

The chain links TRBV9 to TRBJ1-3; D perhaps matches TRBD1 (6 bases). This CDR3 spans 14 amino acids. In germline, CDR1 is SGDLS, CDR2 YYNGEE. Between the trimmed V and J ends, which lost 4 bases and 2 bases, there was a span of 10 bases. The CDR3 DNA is TGTGCCAGCAGCACCAGGGGTACTGGAAACACCATATATTTT. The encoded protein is CASSTRGTGNTIYF.

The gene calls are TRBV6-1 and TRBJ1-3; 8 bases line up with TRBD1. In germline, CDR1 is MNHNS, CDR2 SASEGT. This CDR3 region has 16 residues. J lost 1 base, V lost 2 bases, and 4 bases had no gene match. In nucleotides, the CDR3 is TGTGCCAGCAGTGAACAGGACAGGGTTTCTGGAAACACCATATATTTT. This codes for CASSEQDRVSGNTIYF.

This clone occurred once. CDR3 in amino acids: CASSYSGHSYGYTF. CDR3 DNA sequence: TGTGCCAGCAGTTACTCGGGACACAGCTATGGCTACACCTTC. The chain is built from TRBV6-5 and TRBJ1-2; a possible D gene is TRBD1 (6 bases). Germline V gene data show CDR1 as MNHEY and CDR2 as SVGAGI. CDR3 length: 14 residues. Trimming left V 0 bases short and J 4 bases short, with 9 bases between.

CDR3 in amino acids: CASSLAGPRQETQYF. The CDR3, as DNA: TGCGCCAGCAGCTTGGCGGGACCCCGACAAGAGACCCAGTACTTC. This sequence joins TRBV5-1 and TRBJ2-5; the D gene could be TRBD1 or TRBD2 (5 bases each). V was cut by 0 bases and J by 2 bases, with 11 bases left in between. The CDR3 consists of 15 residues. The germline gives CDR1 SGHRS, CDR2 YFSETQ.

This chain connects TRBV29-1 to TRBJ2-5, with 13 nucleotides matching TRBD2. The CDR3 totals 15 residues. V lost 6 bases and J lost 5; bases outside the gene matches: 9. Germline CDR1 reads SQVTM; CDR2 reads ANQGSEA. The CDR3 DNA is TGCAGCGTGCCCGGGACTAGCGGGAATGATGAGACCCAGTACTTC. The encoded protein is CSVPGTSGNDETQYF. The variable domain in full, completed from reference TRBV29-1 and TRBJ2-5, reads SAVISQKPSRDICQRGTSLTIQCQVDSQVTMMFWYRQQPGQSLTLIATANQGSEATYESGFVIDKFPISRPNLTFSTLTVSNMSPEDSSIYLCSVPGTSGNDETQYFGPGTRLLVL.

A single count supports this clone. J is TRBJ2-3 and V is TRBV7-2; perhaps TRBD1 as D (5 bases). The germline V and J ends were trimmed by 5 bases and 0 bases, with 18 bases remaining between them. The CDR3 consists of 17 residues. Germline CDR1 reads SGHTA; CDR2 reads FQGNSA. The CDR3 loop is CASSPKGRTSSTDTQYF. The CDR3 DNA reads TGTGCCAGCAGCCCCAAGGGGCGCACATCTAGCACAGATACGCAGTATTTT.

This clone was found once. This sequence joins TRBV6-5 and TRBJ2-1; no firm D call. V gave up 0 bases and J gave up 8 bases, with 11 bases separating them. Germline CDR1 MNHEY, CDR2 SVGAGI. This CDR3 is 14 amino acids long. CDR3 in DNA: TGTGCCAGCAGTTACTCAGTGTTCCGGGATGAGCAGTTCTTC. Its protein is CASSYSVFRDEQFF.

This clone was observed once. The CDR3 nucleotides read TGTGCCAGCAGCTTGAGTTTCGGCAATCAGCCCCAGCATTTT. Translation: CASSLSFGNQPQHF. This chain uses TRBV5-6 with TRBJ1-5; D gene unclear. CDR1 is SGHDT and CDR2 is YYEEEE in the germline V gene. V lost 1 base, J lost 2 bases, and 7 bases lay in between. The CDR3 covers 14 residues.

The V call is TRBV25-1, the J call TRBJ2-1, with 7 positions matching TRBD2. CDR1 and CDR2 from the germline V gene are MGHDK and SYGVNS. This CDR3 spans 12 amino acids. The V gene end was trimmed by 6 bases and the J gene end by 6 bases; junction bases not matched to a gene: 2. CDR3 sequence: CASRGGSNEQFF. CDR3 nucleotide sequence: TGTGCCAGCAGGGGGGGGTCCAATGAGCAGTTCTTC.